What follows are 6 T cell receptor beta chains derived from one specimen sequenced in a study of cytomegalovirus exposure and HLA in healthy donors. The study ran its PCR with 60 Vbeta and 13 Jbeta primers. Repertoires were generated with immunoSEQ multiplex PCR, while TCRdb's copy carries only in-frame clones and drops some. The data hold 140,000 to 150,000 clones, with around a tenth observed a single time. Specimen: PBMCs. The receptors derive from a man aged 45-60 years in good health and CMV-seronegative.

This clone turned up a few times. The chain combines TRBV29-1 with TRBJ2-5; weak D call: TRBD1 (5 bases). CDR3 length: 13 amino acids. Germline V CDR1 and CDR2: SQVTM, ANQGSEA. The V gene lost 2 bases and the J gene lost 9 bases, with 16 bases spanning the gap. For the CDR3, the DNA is TGCAGCGTTGAACGGCAGGGTCATAAATCCCAGTACTTC. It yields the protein CSVERQGHKSQYF.

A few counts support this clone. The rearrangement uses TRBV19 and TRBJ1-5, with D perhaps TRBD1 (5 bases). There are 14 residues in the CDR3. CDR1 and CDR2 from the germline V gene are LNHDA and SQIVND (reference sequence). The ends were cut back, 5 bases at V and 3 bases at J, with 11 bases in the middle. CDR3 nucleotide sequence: TGTGCCAGTAGTTCCCAGGGTTTCAATCAGCCCCAGCATTTT. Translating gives CASSSQGFNQPQHF.

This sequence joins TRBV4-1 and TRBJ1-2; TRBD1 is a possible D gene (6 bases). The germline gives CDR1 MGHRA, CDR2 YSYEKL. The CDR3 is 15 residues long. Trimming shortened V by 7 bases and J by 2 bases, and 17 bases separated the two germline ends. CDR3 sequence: CASTPPGTPNYGYTF. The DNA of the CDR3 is TGCGCCAGCACCCCCCCCGGGACACCGAACTATGGCTACACCTTC.

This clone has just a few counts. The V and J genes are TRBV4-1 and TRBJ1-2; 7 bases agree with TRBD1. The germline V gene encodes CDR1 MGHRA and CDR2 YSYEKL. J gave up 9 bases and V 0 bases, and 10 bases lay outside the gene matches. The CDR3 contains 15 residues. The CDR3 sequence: CASSQDRGGYGSYTF. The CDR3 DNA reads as TGCGCCAGCAGCCAAGATCGAGGGGGCTATGGCAGCTACACCTTC.

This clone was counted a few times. The CDR3 sequence: CASSSGEPGGELFF. In DNA form, the CDR3 reads TGTGCCAGCAGTTCCGGGGAGCCGGGCGGGGAGCTGTTTTTT. J is TRBJ2-2 and V is TRBV5-4; TRBD2 is a possible D gene (5 bases). The CDR3 loop spans 14 amino acids. Between the trimmed V and J ends, which lost 5 bases and 7 bases, there was a span of 15 bases. CDR1 is SGHNT and CDR2 is YYREEE in the germline V gene (reference sequence).

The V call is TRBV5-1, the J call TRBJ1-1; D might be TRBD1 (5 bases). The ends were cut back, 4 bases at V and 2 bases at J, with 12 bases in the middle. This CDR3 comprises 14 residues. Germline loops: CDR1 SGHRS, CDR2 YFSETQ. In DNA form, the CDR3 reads TGCGCCAGCAGCAGGGGCGGGGGTAACACTGAAGCTTTCTTT. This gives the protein CASSRGGGNTEAFF.